This is a list of T cell receptor beta chains from one sample in a study of blood T cell repertoires in COVID-19. Produced via immunoSEQ multiplex PCR; TCRdb's table is partial and in-frame only. The sample has 150,000 to 200,000 clones, around 87% seen once. Source material: PBMCs or T cells enriched from blood (not recorded which). The receptors come from a woman between 40 and 50 years old in a cohort exposed to, infected with or recovered from COVID-19 (not recorded which). CDR3s leave out the opening cysteine and the closing phenylalanine or tryptophan. Fields, in order: CDR3 protein, J gene, V gene.

CDR3aa: ASSLAGELGYGYT
j_gene: TRBJ1-2
v_gene: TRBV5-5

CDR3aa: SVGTTGGAEAF
j_gene: TRBJ1-1
v_gene: TRBV29-1

CDR3aa: ASSLSGAAYEQY
j_gene: TRBJ2-7
v_gene: TRBV7-9

CDR3aa: ASGLPRETQY
j_gene: TRBJ2-5
v_gene: TRBV12-5

CDR3aa: ASSGTGLHEQY
j_gene: TRBJ2-7
v_gene: TRBV27

CDR3aa: ASSLVAVPNYGYT
j_gene: TRBJ1-2
v_gene: TRBV5-1

CDR3aa: AISELGLRTEAF
j_gene: TRBJ1-1
v_gene: TRBV10-3

CDR3aa: ASSYGVSSYEQY
j_gene: TRBJ2-7
v_gene: TRBV5-1

CDR3aa: ASSPRVSGNTIY
j_gene: TRBJ1-3
v_gene: TRBV3-1/TRBV3-2

CDR3aa: ASMPGQGYEQY
j_gene: TRBJ2-7
v_gene: TRBV19

CDR3aa: ATQYRQGGEKLF
j_gene: TRBJ1-4
v_gene: TRBV15

CDR3aa: ASSQVTGAEYNEQF
j_gene: TRBJ2-1
v_gene: TRBV4-2

CDR3aa: ASSLAGRSSEAF
j_gene: TRBJ1-1
v_gene: TRBV7-8

CDR3aa: ASSWGSGSSYEQY
j_gene: TRBJ2-7
v_gene: TRBV7-2

CDR3aa: ASSPTWSGGGNEQY
j_gene: TRBJ2-7
v_gene: TRBV4-1

CDR3aa: ASSQARGSWTKLYEQY
j_gene: TRBJ2-7
v_gene: TRBV3-1/TRBV3-2

CDR3aa: ASSQEPLRGGSGYT
j_gene: TRBJ1-2
v_gene: TRBV4-3

CDR3aa: ASSERGGMYEQY
j_gene: TRBJ2-7
v_gene: TRBV9

CDR3aa: ASSQGVGSGTEAF
j_gene: TRBJ1-1
v_gene: TRBV3-1/TRBV3-2

CDR3aa: ASSLTPLFEQY
j_gene: TRBJ2-7
v_gene: TRBV27

CDR3aa: ASSPSTGGFPYEQY
j_gene: TRBJ2-7
v_gene: TRBV9

CDR3aa: ASSLLTQGVANEKLF
j_gene: TRBJ1-4
v_gene: TRBV7-9

CDR3aa: ASSLSPGSSNYGYT
j_gene: TRBJ1-2
v_gene: TRBV28

CDR3aa: ATSRVTGVTEAF
j_gene: TRBJ1-1
v_gene: TRBV15

CDR3aa: ASSQEAGSSYEQY
j_gene: TRBJ2-7
v_gene: TRBV4-2

CDR3aa: ATSDLTGNQPQH
j_gene: TRBJ1-5
v_gene: TRBV24-1

CDR3aa: AISDGQGDHGELF
j_gene: TRBJ2-2
v_gene: TRBV10-3

CDR3aa: ASSSPRDRAQPQH
j_gene: TRBJ1-5
v_gene: TRBV5-6

CDR3aa: ASRGLAGATDTQY
j_gene: TRBJ2-3
v_gene: TRBV2

CDR3aa: ASSPGQDNNEQF
j_gene: TRBJ2-1
v_gene: TRBV18

CDR3aa: ASSFGQGGSEAF
j_gene: TRBJ1-1
v_gene: TRBV13

CDR3aa: ASSQRPEGGIYGYT
j_gene: TRBJ1-2
v_gene: TRBV3-1/TRBV3-2

CDR3aa: ASSDGTSGRGNEQF
j_gene: TRBJ2-1
v_gene: TRBV27

CDR3aa: ASSRTSLAQY
j_gene: TRBJ2-3
v_gene: TRBV19

CDR3aa: ASSPNRDRGGWTEAF
j_gene: TRBJ1-1
v_gene: TRBV19

CDR3aa: ATSERTGSSYNEQF
j_gene: TRBJ2-1
v_gene: TRBV24-1

CDR3aa: ASSEDDSGGNQPQH
j_gene: TRBJ1-5
v_gene: TRBV2

CDR3aa: ASSRDRRNEKLF
j_gene: TRBJ1-4
v_gene: TRBV4-1

CDR3aa: ASSTSGSYEQY
j_gene: TRBJ2-7
v_gene: TRBV6-5

CDR3aa: ASKLALAGELF
j_gene: TRBJ2-2
v_gene: TRBV6-5